One sample yielded the 23 T cell receptor beta chains listed below, sequenced in a study of T cells in Graves' hyperthyroidism and ophthalmopathy. RNA transcripts yielded amplified TCR beta CDR3 regions. First-round RT-PCR of the TCR CDR3 relied on the HTBI primer set. TCRdb fed the multiplex PCR reads into MiXCR, producing one record per CDR3 protein. The profile shows approximately 870,000 distinct CDR3 sequences, 35% to 45% of them singletons. Sequencing was performed on blood. The source of these receptors is a man between 18 and 35 years old with Graves' hyperthyroidism.

This clonotype was recorded a few times. J is TRBJ2-2 and V is TRBV7-9; 9 bases line up with TRBD2. The J segment lost 8 bases and the V segment lost 5 bases, leaving 6 bases of the junction unmatched. Germline CDR1 reads SEHNR; CDR2 reads FQNEAQ (reference sequence). The CDR3 spans 14 residues. The CDR3 nucleotides read TGTGCCAGCAGCCCAAGCGGGGGGAAGGGGGAGCTGTTTTTT. This gives the protein CASSPSGGKGELFF.

The genes are TRBV12-3 or TRBV12-4 and TRBJ2-7; D not resolved. CDR3 length equals 11 residues. The V end lost 6 bases, the J end lost 5 bases, and 8 bases lay between the germline ends. CDR3 in amino acids: CASRPWDEQYF. The CDR3, as DNA: TGTGCCAGCAGACCCTGGGACGAGCAGTACTTC.

This clonotype was counted a few times. The chain links TRBV9 to TRBJ2-5; 7 bases map to TRBD1. The CDR3 has 16 amino acids. Germline V gene data show CDR1 as SGDLS and CDR2 as YYNGEE. V trimming: 4 bases; J trimming: 6 bases; junction bases outside the gene matches: 15. The CDR3 sequence: CASSQDSTGRTKTQYF. The CDR3 nucleotides are TGTGCCAGCAGCCAAGACTCGACAGGGCGAACGAAGACCCAGTACTTC.

Only a few counts were recorded for this clonotype. The V gene is TRBV7-9, the J gene TRBJ1-4, with D tentatively TRBD1 (6 bases). The CDR3 covers 16 residues. With 5 bases removed from V and 12 bases from J, the gap between germline ends came to 25 bases. Germline CDR1 and CDR2: SEHNR and FQNEAQ (reference sequence). The DNA for the CDR3 is TGTGCCAGCAGCGCCGGACAGCTAGTTGGGCTCGAACAACTGTTTTTT. Its protein product is CASSAGQLVGLEQLFF. The entire variable domain, with the rest obtained from reference TRBV7-9 and TRBJ1-4, is as follows: DTGVSQNPRHKITKRGQNVTFRCDPISEHNRLYWYRQTLGQGPEFLTYFQNEAQLEKSRLLSDRFSAERPKGSFSTLEIQRTEQGDSAMYLCASSAGQLVGLEQLFFGSGTQLSVL.

This clonotype has ten or more counts. For the CDR3, the DNA is TGCAGCGCTGTGACTAGCTCGGAGACCCAGTACTTC. Amino acids: CSAVTSSETQYF. The V call is TRBV29-1, the J call TRBJ2-5; 7 bases are shared with TRBD2. The V and J ends lost 7 bases and 5 bases, in that order; junction bases with no gene match: 7. CDR1 and CDR2 (germline): SQVTM, ANQGSEA. This CDR3 region has 12 residues.

V and J are TRBV6-5 and TRBJ1-1; D unclear. The germline V and J ends were trimmed by 5 bases and 1 base, with 11 bases remaining between them. This CDR3 has 14 residues. Germline CDR1 and CDR2: MNHEY and SVGAGI. Written as DNA, the CDR3 is TGTGCCAGCAGTCCCTCCTCCCAGAACACTGAAGCTTTCTTT. This codes for CASSPSSQNTEAFF.

This chain uses TRBV25-1 with TRBJ2-6, with D possibly being TRBD1 or TRBD2 (5 bases each). The CDR3 extends over 17 amino acids. Germline V gives CDR1 MGHDK, CDR2 SYGVNS. The V end lost 5 bases, the J end lost 4 bases, and 18 bases lay between the germline ends. The CDR3 is CASSSTGLLSGANVLTF. CDR3 DNA: TGTGCCAGCAGTTCGACGGGGCTACTATCCGGGGCCAACGTCCTGACTTTC. Full variable domain (remainder filled in from reference TRBV25-1 and TRBJ2-6): EADIYQTPRYLVIGTGKKITLECSQTMGHDKMYWYQQDPGMELHLIHYSYGVNSTEKGDLSSESTVSRIRTEHFPLTLESARPSHTSQYLCASSSTGLLSGANVLTFGAGSRLTVL.

Note on this clonotype: Germline is not matched at one junction end, which may reflect a read error. V and J are TRBV7-2 and TRBJ2-2; D is possibly TRBD1 or TRBD2 (5 bases each). The length of the CDR3 is 15 residues. Germline V gives CDR1 SGHTA, CDR2 FQGNSA. CDR3 loop: CASSLARVDTGEPFF. The CDR3 DNA follows: TGTGCCAGCAGCCTGGCCAGGGTGGACACCGGGGAGCCGTTTTTT.

This clonotype came up many times. This sequence joins TRBV29-1 and TRBJ1-1; tentatively, D is TRBD1 (6 bases). Germline V lookup: CDR1 SQVTM, CDR2 ANQGSEA. The CDR3 is made up of 16 amino acids. V lost 3 bases, J lost 0 bases, and 17 bases lay in between. The DNA for the CDR3 is TGCAGCGTTGAGTGGGCTGGACAGCCTATGAACACTGAAGCTTTCTTT. This encodes CSVEWAGQPMNTEAFF. The complete variable domain, with remaining parts taken from reference TRBV29-1 and TRBJ1-1, reads SAVISQKPSRDICQRGTSLTIQCQVDSQVTMMFWYRQQPGQSLTLIATANQGSEATYESGFVIDKFPISRPNLTFSTLTVSNMSPEDSSIYLCSVEWAGQPMNTEAFFGQGTRLTVV.

The rearrangement joins TRBV7-4 to TRBJ2-7; D is uncertain. The CDR3 has 12 amino acids. V was clipped by 8 bases and J by 4 bases, with 12 bases between them. The germline CDR1 and CDR2 sequences are SGHVT and SQSDAQ. The CDR3 nucleotides are TGTGCCAGCGGTTGGGCAGCGTACGAGCAGTACTTC. Its translation: CASGWAAYEQYF. The full variable domain, completed using reference TRBV7-4 and TRBJ2-7, is GAGVSQSPRYKVAKRGRDVALRCDSISGHVTLYWYRQTLGQGSEVLTYSQSDAQRDKSGRPSGRFSAERPERSVSTLKIQRTEQGDSAVYLCASGWAAYEQYFGPGTRLTVT.

Ten or more counts support this clonotype. This chain joins TRBV7-8 and TRBJ1-1, with 7 nucleotides matching TRBD1. The V gene end was trimmed by 6 bases and the J gene end by 1 base; junction bases not matched to a gene: 11. This CDR3 is 16 amino acids long. Germline CDR1 reads SGHVS; CDR2 reads FQNEAQ. Written as DNA, the CDR3 is TGTGCCAGCAGAAACGGACAGGCCTCACCGAACACTGAAGCTTTCTTT. It encodes CASRNGQASPNTEAFF.

The chain combines TRBV10-3 with TRBJ1-2; TRBD1 agrees at 8 bases. CDR3 length: 15 residues. V shed 10 bases, J shed 2 bases, and the junction held 12 bases outside the gene matches. Germline values: CDR1 ENHRY, CDR2 SYGVKD. DNA for the CDR3: TGTGCCACCCCGGACAGGGAGGGAATCAACTATGGCTACACCTTC. Protein product: CATPDREGINYGYTF.

The chain combines TRBV13 with TRBJ2-5; 8 positions match TRBD2. The germline gives CDR1 PRHDT, CDR2 FYEKMQ (reference sequence). Germline trimming cut 2 bases from V and 11 bases from J; bases unmatched to any gene: 13. The length of the CDR3 is 15 residues. The chain's CDR3 is CASSLSSSGAEGQYF. In DNA, the CDR3 is TGTGCCAGCAGCTTATCCAGTAGCGGGGCTGAAGGACAGTACTTC.

The chain couples TRBV12-3 or TRBV12-4 to TRBJ1-4; D is unresolved. Trimming stripped 7 bases from V and 7 bases from J, with 10 bases between. The CDR3 covers 12 residues. The CDR3 DNA reads TGTGCCAGCACCCCGGGAAGTGAAAAACTGTTTTTT. It is translated as CASTPGSEKLFF.

This clonotype appeared many times. V is TRBV2 and J is TRBJ1-5, with D uncertain. V lost 6 bases to trimming and J lost 5 bases, with 11 bases between them. CDR3 length equals 13 residues. The germline V gene has CDR1 SNHLY and CDR2 FYNNEI. CDR3 nucleotide sequence: TGTGCCAGCAGATGGGCAGCCTATCAGCCCCAGCATTTT. Its protein product is CASRWAAYQPQHF.

J is TRBJ1-1 and V is TRBV7-8, with a weak D call TRBD1 (6 bases). The CDR3 length is 13 residues. Germline values: CDR1 SGHVS, CDR2 FQNEAQ. The V gene lost 5 bases and the J gene lost 7 bases, with 14 bases spanning the gap. The CDR3 nucleotides are TGTGCCAGCAGCACCCTGGGGGCGGGTGAAGCTTTCTTT. This gives the protein CASSTLGAGEAFF.

This clonotype was seen only a few times. The gene calls are TRBV28 and TRBJ2-5; 12 nucleotides align to TRBD2. This CDR3 is 16 amino acids long. Per the germline V gene, CDR1 is MDHEN and CDR2 is SYDVKM. V shed 7 bases and J 11 bases; nucleotides not matched to a gene: 17. The CDR3 region is CASTLGLAGGPGEQYF. CDR3 sequence (DNA): TGTGCCAGCACCCTCGGGCTAGCGGGAGGGCCGGGGGAGCAGTACTTC.

This clonotype was seen more than once but under ten times. J is TRBJ1-2 and V is TRBV9, with 12 bases aligning to TRBD1. Germline V lookup: CDR1 SGDLS, CDR2 YYNGEE. The CDR3 runs 15 residues. Germline trimming cut 3 bases from V and 8 bases from J; bases unmatched to any gene: 8. CDR3: CASSAGTGGLFGYTF. CDR3 nucleotides: TGTGCCAGCAGCGCCGGGACAGGGGGCCTCTTCGGCTACACCTTC.

This clonotype turned up a few times. The CDR3, as DNA: TGCAGTGCTAGAGCTAGACTCGACATCCGCCAAGAGACCCAGTACTTC. Translated, it gives CSARARLDIRQETQYF. The chain couples TRBV20-1 to TRBJ2-5, with D hard to call. CDR1 and CDR2 from the germline V gene are DFQATT and SNEGSKA (reference sequence). This CDR3 contains 16 residues. V dropped 1 base and J dropped 1 base, with 16 bases sitting between them.

Only a few counts were recorded for this clonotype. This chain links TRBV5-1 with TRBJ1-4; D is perhaps TRBD1 (6 bases). The CDR3 has 14 residues. With 2 bases removed from V and 8 bases from J, the gap between germline ends came to 13 bases. The germline V gene encodes CDR1 SGHRS and CDR2 YFSETQ. The CDR3 region is CASSFQGMEEKLFF. DNA for the CDR3: TGCGCCAGCAGCTTTCAGGGGATGGAAGAAAAACTGTTTTTT.

The V gene is TRBV12-3 or TRBV12-4, the J gene TRBJ1-1; D not resolved. Trimming left V 8 bases short and J 0 bases short, with 7 bases between. This CDR3 has 12 amino acids. This chain's CDR3 is CASRIVNTEAFF. CDR3 sequence (DNA): TGTGCCAGCCGAATTGTGAACACTGAAGCTTTCTTT.

The V and J genes are TRBV5-4 and TRBJ1-4, with no clear D. The CDR3 runs 14 residues. From germline, CDR1 is SGHNT and CDR2 YYREEE (reference sequence). V was shortened by 1 base and J by 8 bases, with 12 bases between the two germline ends. The CDR3 DNA follows: TGTGCCAGCAGCTTGCACGGGCTTGGGGAAAAACTGTTTTTT. It is translated as CASSLHGLGEKLFF. The full variable domain, its missing parts supplied by reference TRBV5-4 and TRBJ1-4, is ETGVTQSPTHLIKTRGQQVTLRCSSQSGHNTVSWYQQALGQGPQFIFQYYREEENGRGNFPPRFSGLQFPNYSSELNVNALELDDSALYLCASSLHGLGEKLFFGSGTQLSVL.

Comments on this clonotype: One end of the junction is discordant with germline, which a read error may explain. The chain carries TRBV19 and TRBJ1-1, with D perhaps TRBD1 (5 bases). The CDR3 loop spans 14 amino acids. CDR1 is LNHDA, CDR2 SQIVND, per germline (reference sequence). The CDR3 DNA is TGTGCCAGTACTATACAGGCCGGGAACACTGAAGCTTTCTTT. Its translation: CASTIQAGNTEAFF. Combining the CDR3 with reference TRBV19 and TRBJ1-1 gives the whole variable domain DGGITQSPKYLFRKEGQNVTLSCEQNLNHDAMYWYRQDPGQGLRLIYYSQIVNDFQKGDIAEGYSVSREKKESFPLTVTSAQKNPTAFYLCASTIQAGNTEAFFGQGTRLTVV.